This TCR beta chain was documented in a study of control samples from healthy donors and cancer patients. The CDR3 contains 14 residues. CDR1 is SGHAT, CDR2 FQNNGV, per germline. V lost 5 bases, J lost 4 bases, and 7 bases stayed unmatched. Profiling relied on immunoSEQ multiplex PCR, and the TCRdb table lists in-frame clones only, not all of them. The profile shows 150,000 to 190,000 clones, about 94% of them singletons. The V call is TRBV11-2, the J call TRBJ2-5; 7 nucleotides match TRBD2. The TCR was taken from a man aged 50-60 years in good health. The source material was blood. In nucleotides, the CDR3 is TGTGCCAGCAGCCCAAATCCGGGGGGAGAGACCCAGTACTTC. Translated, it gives CASSPNPGGETQYF.